This T cell receptor beta chain was retrieved from a study of blood T cell repertoires in COVID-19. Study in general: Donors in the United States, Italy and Spain gave samples during acute or convalescent COVID-19. T cells, B-cell-depleted T cells, or PBMCs supplied cDNA or gDNA.

Original data processing: Using reference gene primer amplification, nucleated cell counts were estimated. This table comes from immunoSEQ multiplex PCR, and its TCRdb copy is limited to in-frame clones, with some not included. Clonal size and the V and J genes are those of that table, whereas D and trimming came from the DNA. This table holds about 340,000 clones, 92% found once. Germline loops: CDR1 MNHEY, CDR2 SMNVEV (reference sequence). With V trimmed by 4 bases and J by 6 bases, 4 bases remained unmatched. The CDR3 is 14 amino acids. The rearrangement links TRBV27 to TRBJ2-7; 12 bases align to TRBD2. The TCR sequence derives from a woman in her twenties or thirties who had recovered from COVID-19. Specimen: PBMCs or T cells enriched from blood (not recorded which). This CDR3 is CASSSTSGSSEQYF. In DNA form, the CDR3 reads TGTGCCAGCAGTTCGACTAGCGGGAGTAGCGAGCAGTACTTC.